These 20 T cell receptor beta chains were sequenced from one sample in a study of monozygotic twins with inflammatory bowel disease. TCRdb reprocessed the 5' RACE reads, with one entry per CDR3 protein and no DNA. Here the sample table reports over 110,000 distinct CDR3 sequences. The sequencing input was blood. These receptor sequences come from a human donor with ulcerative colitis or Crohn's disease, or a healthy co-twin of an affected twin (not recorded which).

V usage is TRBV5-1 and J usage is TRBJ2-7; absent DNA, TCRdb's TRBD2 call cannot be checked. CDR1 is SGHRS, CDR2 YFSETQ, per germline. This CDR3 has 16 amino acids. The CDR3 sequence is CASSFTTGTGSYEQYF.

The rearrangement joins TRBV6-1 to TRBJ2-7; without DNA, the TCRdb call of TRBD1 cannot be checked. Germline CDR1 reads MNHNS; CDR2 reads SASEGT. The CDR3 loop spans 15 amino acids. The CDR3 loop is CASSPTPNDSHEQYF.

The V gene is TRBV6-2 or TRBV6-3, the J gene TRBJ2-7. The CDR3 contains 13 residues. Germline V CDR1 and CDR2: MNHEY, SVGEGT. CDR3 in amino acids: CASRTETYDEQYF.

This chain links TRBV20-1 with TRBJ2-6; TCRdb designates TRBD1, a call that cannot be tested without DNA. This CDR3 contains 15 residues. CDR1 and CDR2 from the germline V gene are DFQATT and SNEGSKA (reference sequence). CDR3 protein: CSARSGGSGANVLTF.

The V gene is TRBV6-2 or TRBV6-3, the J gene TRBJ2-5; as DNA is missing, the TRBD1 call by TCRdb cannot be tested. This CDR3 spans 14 amino acids. CDR1 and CDR2 from the germline V gene are MNHEY and SVGEGT. The CDR3 region is CASTLIRQAKTQYF.

The chain has TRBV4-3 and TRBJ2-1; TCRdb's D gene call, TRBD1, goes unchecked for lack of DNA. Germline CDR1 and CDR2: LGHNA and YSLEER. The CDR3 runs to 12 residues. CDR3 amino acids: CASSPRGREQFF.

The chain couples TRBV7-9 to TRBJ1-1; with no DNA, the TCRdb D assignment of TRBD1 cannot be verified. Germline CDR1 is SEHNR and CDR2 is FQNEAQ (reference sequence). The CDR3 runs 15 residues. CDR3: CASSYPQGMNTEAFF.

The gene calls are TRBV7-8 and TRBJ2-5. Germline V gives CDR1 SGHVS, CDR2 FQNEAQ. The CDR3 covers 12 residues. CDR3 sequence: CASSLDEETQYF.

The chain joins TRBV5-1 to TRBJ1-3. Germline-derived CDR1 and CDR2 are SGHRS and YFSETQ. The length of the CDR3 is 17 residues. The CDR3 region is CASSRRWIERPGNTIYF. Full variable domain (missing parts from reference TRBV5-1 and TRBJ1-3): KAGVTQTPRYLIKTRGQQVTLSCSPISGHRSVSWYQQTPGQGLQFLFEYFSETQRNKGNFPGRFSGRQFSNSRSEMNVSTLELGDSALYLCASSRRWIERPGNTIYFGEGSWLTVV.

The chain carries TRBV7-2 and TRBJ2-3. This CDR3 contains 11 residues. The germline V gene has CDR1 SGHTA and CDR2 FQGNSA. The CDR3 protein is CASSQMDTQYF.

V gene TRBV20-1 combines with J gene TRBJ2-5; TCRdb outputs TRBD2, but without DNA this stays unchecked. The CDR3 has 16 residues. CDR1 is DFQATT, CDR2 SNEGSKA, per germline (reference sequence). The CDR3 spells CSARVQTSGGAWTQYF.

The rearrangement links TRBV20-1 to TRBJ1-6. Germline CDR1 reads DFQATT; CDR2 reads SNEGSKA (reference sequence). CDR3 length equals 17 residues. CDR3 in amino acids: CSPHYERGQGDNSPLHF.

V usage is TRBV16 and J usage is TRBJ2-7; TCRdb outputs TRBD1, but without DNA this stays unchecked. The CDR3 contains 14 residues. In germline, CDR1 is KGHSY, CDR2 FQNENV. CDR3 region: CASSPWTASYEQYF.

V gene TRBV5-1 combines with J gene TRBJ2-2. The CDR3 runs 14 residues. The germline V gene encodes CDR1 SGHRS and CDR2 YFSETQ. This chain's CDR3 is CASSLGVGTGELFF.

The V gene is TRBV10-3, the J gene TRBJ1-1; TCRdb's assignment of TRBD1 cannot be checked, as there is no DNA. The CDR3 has 13 residues. CDR1 ENHRY and CDR2 SYGVKD come from the germline V gene. The CDR3 here is CAIAPRENTEAFF.

This chain uses TRBV4-2 with TRBJ2-5; the D gene TCRdb calls, TRBD2, cannot be checked with no DNA. CDR3 length: 15 residues. The germline V gene has CDR1 LGHNA and CDR2 YNFKEQ. The CDR3 loop reads CASSQELAGLETQYF.

The chain links TRBV5-1 to TRBJ2-3; TCRdb picks TRBD1, but there is no DNA to check that call. Germline V gives CDR1 SGHRS, CDR2 YFSETQ. The CDR3 length is 14 residues. This chain's CDR3 is CASSLGQAGDTQYF.

The chain couples TRBV10-3 to TRBJ1-5; TCRdb names TRBD1, which stays unverified in the absence of DNA. This CDR3 has 14 residues. The germline V gene encodes CDR1 ENHRY and CDR2 SYGVKD. This CDR3 reads CAISEIGDDPPQHF.

The chain couples TRBV28 to TRBJ2-1; as DNA is missing, the TRBD1 call by TCRdb cannot be tested. The CDR3 covers 17 residues. Germline loops: CDR1 MDHEN, CDR2 SYDVKM. The CDR3 here is CASRTNLGQPVYNEQFF.

This rearrangement joins TRBV6-6 to TRBJ2-5; TCRdb reports TRBD1, a call that lacks DNA to check it against. The CDR3 runs 14 residues. Germline values: CDR1 MNHNY, CDR2 SVGAGI (reference sequence). The chain's CDR3 is CASSYLGVRETQYF.